This T cell receptor (beta chain) derives from a study of cytomegalovirus exposure and HLA in healthy donors. Overall study findings and caveats: Many donors shared some public TCRs, even though most TCR sequences were rare. Reportedly, cytomegalovirus status was diagnosed with high sensitivity and specificity.

Measured with immunoSEQ multiplex PCR; TCRdb has only the in-frame clones, and not every one. This sample has some 130,000 clones, with approximately 84% found just once. The donors were in the approximately 120-subject validation cohort; that cohort was separate from the roughly 660-subject first cohort. Losses at the gene ends were 1 base for V and 3 bases for J; bases not matched to a gene: 11. Germline CDR1 is LNHNV and CDR2 is YYDKDF (reference sequence). The CDR3 is made up of 18 amino acids. This clone has just a few counts. Its antigen remains unidentified. The rearrangement uses TRBV15 and TRBJ2-3, with TRBD2 matching 9 bases. The specimen was PBMCs. The clonotype was recovered from a man aged 30 to 39 in good health and CMV-seropositive. CDR3 in amino acids: CATSRGRGAGGVTDTQYF. For the CDR3, the DNA is TGTGCCACCAGCAGAGGGAGAGGAGCGGGGGGTGTAACAGATACGCAGTATTTT.